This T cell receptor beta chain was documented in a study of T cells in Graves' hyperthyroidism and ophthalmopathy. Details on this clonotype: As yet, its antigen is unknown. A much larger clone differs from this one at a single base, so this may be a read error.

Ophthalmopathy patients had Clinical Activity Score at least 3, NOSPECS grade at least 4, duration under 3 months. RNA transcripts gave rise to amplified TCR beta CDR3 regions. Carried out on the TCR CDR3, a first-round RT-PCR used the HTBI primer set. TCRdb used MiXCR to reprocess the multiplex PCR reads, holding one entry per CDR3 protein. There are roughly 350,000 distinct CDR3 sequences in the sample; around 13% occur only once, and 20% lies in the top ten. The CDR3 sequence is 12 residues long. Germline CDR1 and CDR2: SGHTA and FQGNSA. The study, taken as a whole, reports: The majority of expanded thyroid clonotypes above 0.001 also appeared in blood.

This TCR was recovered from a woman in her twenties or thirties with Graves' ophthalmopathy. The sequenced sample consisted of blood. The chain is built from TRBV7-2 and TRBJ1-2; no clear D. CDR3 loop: CASSPTVYGCTF. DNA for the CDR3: TGTGCCAGCAGTCCGACGGTGTATGGCTGCACCTTC.